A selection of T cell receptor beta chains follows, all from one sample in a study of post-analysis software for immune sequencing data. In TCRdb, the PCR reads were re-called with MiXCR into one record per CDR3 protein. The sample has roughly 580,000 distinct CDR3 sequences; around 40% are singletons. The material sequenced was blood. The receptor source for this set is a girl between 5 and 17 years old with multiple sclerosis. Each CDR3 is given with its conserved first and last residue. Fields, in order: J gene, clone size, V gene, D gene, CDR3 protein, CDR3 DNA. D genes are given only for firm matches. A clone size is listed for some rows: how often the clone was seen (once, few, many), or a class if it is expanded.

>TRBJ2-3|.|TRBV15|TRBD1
CATSREPQGADTQYF
TGTGCCACCAGCAGAGAACCCCAGGGGGCAGATACGCAGTATTTT
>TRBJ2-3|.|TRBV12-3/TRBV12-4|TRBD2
CASSLVGTREDTQYF
TGTGCCAGCAGTTTAGTCGGGACTAGAGAAGATACGCAGTATTTT
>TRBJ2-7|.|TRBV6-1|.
CASSVWTLPYF
TGTGCCAGCAGTGTTTGGACTTTGCCGTACTTC
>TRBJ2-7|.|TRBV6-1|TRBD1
CASSARQGVSYEQYF
TGTGCCAGCAGTGCCCGACAGGGGGTTTCCTACGAGCAGTACTTC
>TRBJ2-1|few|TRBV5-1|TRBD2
CASSLDTSGGQKFF
TGCGCCAGCAGCTTGGATACTAGCGGGGGGCAAAAGTTCTTC
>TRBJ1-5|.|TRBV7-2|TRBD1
CASSGYDRVSNQPQHF
TGTGCCAGCAGCGGATACGACAGGGTGAGCAATCAGCCCCAGCATTTT
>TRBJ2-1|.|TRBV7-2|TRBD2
CASSSAGGRNEQFF
TGTGCCAGCAGCTCCGCGGGAGGGCGAAATGAGCAGTTCTTC
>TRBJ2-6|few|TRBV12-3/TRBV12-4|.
CASSFPGRGSGANVLTF
TGTGCCAGCAGTTTCCCGGGGCGAGGGTCTGGGGCCAACGTCCTGACTTTC
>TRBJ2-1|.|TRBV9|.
CASSVSLLGELNYNEQFF
TGTGCCAGCAGCGTATCGTTGCTGGGGGAGTTAAACTACAATGAGCAGTTCTTC
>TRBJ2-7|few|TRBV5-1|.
CASSLIRDEQYF
TGCGCCAGCAGCTTAATTAGGGACGAGCAGTACTTC
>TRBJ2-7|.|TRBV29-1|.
CSVDFNYEQYF
TGCAGCGTAGACTTTAACTACGAGCAGTACTTC
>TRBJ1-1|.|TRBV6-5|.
CASSRTTRGTEAFF
TGTGCCAGCAGCCGAACTACTCGGGGCACTGAAGCTTTCTTT
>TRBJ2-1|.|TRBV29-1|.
CSAALTNEQFF
TGCAGCGCGGCACTAACGAATGAGCAGTTCTTC
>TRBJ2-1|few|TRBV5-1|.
CASSWEGVSYNEQFF
TGCGCCAGCAGCTGGGAGGGGGTTTCGTACAATGAGCAGTTCTTC
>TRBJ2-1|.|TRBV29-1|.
CSVEDGPEEQFF
TGCAGCGTTGAAGATGGGCCAGAAGAGCAGTTCTTC
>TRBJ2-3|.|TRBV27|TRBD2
CASSNSGSADTQYF
TGTGCCAGCAGTAATAGCGGGAGTGCAGATACGCAGTATTTT
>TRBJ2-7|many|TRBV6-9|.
CASSYLAYEQYF
TGTGCCAGCAGTTATCTAGCCTACGAGCAGTACTTC
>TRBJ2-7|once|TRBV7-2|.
CASSSRTSREQYF
TGTGCCAGCAGCTCTAGGACCTCCCGCGAGCAGTACTTC
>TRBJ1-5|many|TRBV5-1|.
CASSLAGNQPQHF
TGTGCCAGCAGTTTAGCCGGGAATCAGCCCCAGCATTTT
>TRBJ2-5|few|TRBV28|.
CASTGHQETQYF
TGTGCCAGCACAGGTCATCAAGAGACCCAGTACTTC
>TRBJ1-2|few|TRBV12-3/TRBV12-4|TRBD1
CASRSRDSGNYGYTF
TGTGCCAGCAGATCTCGGGACAGTGGGAACTATGGCTACACCTTC
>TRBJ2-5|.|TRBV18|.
CASSPRGGLQETQYF
TGTGCCAGCTCACCACGTGGGGGCCTTCAAGAGACCCAGTACTTC
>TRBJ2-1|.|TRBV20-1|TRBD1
CSAREATGEFAYNEQFF
TGCAGTGCTAGAGAGGCGACAGGGGAATTTGCCTACAATGAGCAGTTCTTC
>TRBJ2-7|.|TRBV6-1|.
CASGAVGTYEQYF
TGTGCCAGCGGGGCGGTAGGTACCTACGAGCAGTACTTC
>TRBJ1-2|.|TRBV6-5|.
CASSTPGSYGYTF
TGTGCCAGCAGCACCCCAGGGAGTTATGGCTACACCTTC
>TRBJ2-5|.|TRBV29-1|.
CSVGGKGGKEAQYF
TGCAGCGTTGGGGGGAAAGGGGGAAAAGAGGCCCAGTACTTC
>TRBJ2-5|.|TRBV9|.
CASSVRQGRSEEQYF
TGTGCCAGCAGCGTACGGCAGGGGAGGTCGGAAGAGCAGTACTTC
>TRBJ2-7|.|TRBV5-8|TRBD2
CASSLAGASSYNEQYF
TGTGCCAGCAGCTTAGCGGGGGCTAGCTCCTACAATGAGCAGTACTTC
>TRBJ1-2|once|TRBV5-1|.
CASSLTETYGYTF
TGCGCCAGCAGCTTGACGGAAACCTATGGCTACACCTTC
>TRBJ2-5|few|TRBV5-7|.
CASSHRTAEGGTQYF
TGTGCCAGCAGCCACAGGACTGCGGAGGGGGGGACCCAGTACTTC
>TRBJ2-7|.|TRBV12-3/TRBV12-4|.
CASSPFSGTYEQYF
TGTGCCAGCAGTCCCTTTTCCGGGACGTACGAGCAGTACTTC
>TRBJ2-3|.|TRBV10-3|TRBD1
CAISGSPRQGPDTQYF
TGTGCCATCAGTGGTTCACCGAGACAGGGGCCAGATACGCAGTATTTT
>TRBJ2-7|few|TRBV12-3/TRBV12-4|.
CASRLRQGPLYEQYF
TGTGCCAGCAGACTACGGCAGGGGCCCCTCTACGAGCAGTACTTC
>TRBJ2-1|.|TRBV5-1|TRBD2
CASTSSGRASDEQFF
TGCGCCAGCACCTCCTCCGGGAGGGCCTCCGATGAGCAGTTCTTC
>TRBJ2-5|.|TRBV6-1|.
CASSPGGFQETQYF
TGTGCCAGCAGTCCCGGGGGCTTTCAAGAGACCCAGTACTTC
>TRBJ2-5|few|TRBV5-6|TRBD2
CASSSSGGLQETQYF
TGTGCCAGCAGCTCCAGCGGGGGGTTACAAGAGACCCAGTACTTC
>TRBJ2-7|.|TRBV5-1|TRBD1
CASSAVGQGYEQYF
TGCGCCAGCAGCGCCGTGGGACAGGGATACGAGCAGTACTTC
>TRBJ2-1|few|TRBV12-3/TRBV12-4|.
CASSFTNEQFF
TGTGCCAGCAGTTTCACTAATGAGCAGTTCTTC
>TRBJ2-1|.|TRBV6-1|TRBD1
CASSESQGAISEQFF
TGTGCCAGCAGTGAATCTCAGGGGGCAATCAGTGAGCAGTTCTTC
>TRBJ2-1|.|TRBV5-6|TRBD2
CASSFRAGGNNEQFF
TGTGCCAGCAGCTTCCGAGCGGGGGGCAACAATGAGCAGTTCTTC
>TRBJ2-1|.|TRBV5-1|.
CASSATVYRSYNEQFF
TGCGCCAGCAGCGCGACAGTCTATCGCTCCTACAATGAGCAGTTCTTC
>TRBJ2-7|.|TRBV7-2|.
CASSNGTRSYEQYF
TGTGCCAGCAGCAACGGGACCCGCTCCTACGAGCAGTACTTC
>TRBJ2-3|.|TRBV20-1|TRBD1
CSAGDDRGYF
TGCAGTGCTGGGGATGACAGGGGGTATTTT
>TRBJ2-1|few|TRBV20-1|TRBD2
CSARDPPAGGYNEQFF
TGCAGTGCTAGAGATCCCCCAGCGGGGGGCTACAATGAGCAGTTCTTC
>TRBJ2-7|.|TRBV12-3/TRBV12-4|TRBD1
CASSHTGQGYEQYF
TGTGCCAGCAGCCACACGGGACAGGGATACGAGCAGTACTTC
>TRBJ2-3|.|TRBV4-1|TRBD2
CASSRRASGGGTDTQYF
TGCGCCAGCAGCCGGCGGGCTAGCGGGGGGGGTACAGATACGCAGTATTTT
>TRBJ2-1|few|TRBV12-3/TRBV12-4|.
CASSRDTHNEQFF
TGTGCCAGCAGTCGGGACACCCACAATGAGCAGTTCTTC
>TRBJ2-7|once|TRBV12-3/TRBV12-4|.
CASSTGTPNEQYF
TGTGCCAGCAGCACCGGGACCCCAAACGAGCAGTACTTC
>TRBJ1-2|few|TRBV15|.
CATSRPPAAGMDGYTF
TGTGCCACCAGCAGACCCCCAGCGGCAGGGATGGATGGCTACACCTTC
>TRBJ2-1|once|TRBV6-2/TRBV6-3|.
CASMAPAAYNEQFF
TGTGCCAGCATGGCTCCAGCTGCCTACAATGAGCAGTTCTTC
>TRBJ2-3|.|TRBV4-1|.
CASSQAPGSTDTQYF
TGCGCCAGCAGCCAAGCCCCGGGGAGTACAGATACGCAGTATTTT
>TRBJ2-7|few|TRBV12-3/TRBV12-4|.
CASSLRRVGYYEQYF
TGTGCCAGCAGCCTCCGGCGGGTAGGGTACTACGAGCAGTACTTC